This T cell receptor beta chain was retrieved from a study of T cell repertoires in cytomegalovirus infection (dated 2019 in TCRdb). For the wider study: Because public TCR beta signatures pointed to carriage of CMV infection together with the matching HLA type, the HLA type of each donor mattered for the analysis. The study at large found these results: In both this cohort and an independent approximately 350-donor cohort, the cumulative frequency of public TCR beta family members distinguished carriers of CMV infection plus the relevant HLA type. The ex vivo response was dominated by HLA-C-restricted CMV-specific TCR beta clonotypes, and the single most frequent clonotype in two of eight donors was supplied by these HLA-C-restricted clonotypes.

The instrument given in TCRdb is Illumina HiSeq 1500. Through fastp at Q25 and MiXCR, TCRdb rebuilt clones from the public reads, retaining in-frame beta chains. A single entry per CDR3 protein holds the most common genes and DNA from its merged rows. The sample table shows some 230,000 distinct CDR3 sequences, and roughly 23% are seen once. 15% to 20% of the sample is held by the ten biggest clonotypes. The trim is 5 bases for V and 2 bases for J, with a gap of 20 bases between the germline ends. As encoded in the germline V gene (reference sequence), CDR1 is SEHNR while CDR2 is FQNEAQ. The CDR3 goes from the cysteine to the phenylalanine over 17 residues. Solely the CDR3 DNA is kept, with 51 bases framed from the first base. This clonotype was seen once. Its antigen target is currently unknown. Since a much larger clone is just one base distant, this may be a read error.

The chain is assembled from TRBV7-9 and TRBJ2-3, and TRBD1 may be the D gene, going by 6 matching bases. This TCR came from a human donor in good health (CMV status not recorded). Some clones in this sample may be carry-over from other donors' samples. Sequencing was performed on CD8+ T cells from PBMCs. The DNA sequence is as follows: TGTGCCAGCAGCCAACTTACGGGACATTCCGACACAGATACGCAGTATTTT. This codes for CASSQLTGHSDTDTQYF.